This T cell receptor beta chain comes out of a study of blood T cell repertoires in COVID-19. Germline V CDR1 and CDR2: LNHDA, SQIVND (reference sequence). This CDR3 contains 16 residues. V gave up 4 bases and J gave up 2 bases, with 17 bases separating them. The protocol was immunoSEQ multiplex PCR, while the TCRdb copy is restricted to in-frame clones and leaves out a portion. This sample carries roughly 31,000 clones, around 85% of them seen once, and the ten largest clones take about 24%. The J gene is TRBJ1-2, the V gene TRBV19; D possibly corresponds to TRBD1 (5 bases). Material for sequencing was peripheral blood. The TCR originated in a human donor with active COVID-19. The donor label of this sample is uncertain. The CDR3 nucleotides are TGTGCCAGTAGTACGATACCGGGACTGGGGAACTATGGCTACACCTTC. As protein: CASSTIPGLGNYGYTF.